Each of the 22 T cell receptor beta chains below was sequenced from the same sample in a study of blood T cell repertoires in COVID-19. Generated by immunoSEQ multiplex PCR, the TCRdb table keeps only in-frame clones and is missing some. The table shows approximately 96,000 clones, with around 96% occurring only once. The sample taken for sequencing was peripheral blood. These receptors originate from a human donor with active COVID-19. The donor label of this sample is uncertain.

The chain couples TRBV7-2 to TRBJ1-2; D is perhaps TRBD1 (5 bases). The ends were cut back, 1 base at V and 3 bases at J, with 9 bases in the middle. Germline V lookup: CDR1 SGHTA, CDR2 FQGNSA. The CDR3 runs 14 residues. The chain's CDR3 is CASSLVGGDYGYTF. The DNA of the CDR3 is TGTGCCAGCAGCTTAGTTGGGGGGGACTATGGCTACACCTTC.

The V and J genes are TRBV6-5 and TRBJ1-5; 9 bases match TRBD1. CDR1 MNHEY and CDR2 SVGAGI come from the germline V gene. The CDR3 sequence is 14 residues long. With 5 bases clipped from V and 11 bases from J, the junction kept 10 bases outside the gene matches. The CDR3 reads CASSRTGAAWAQHF. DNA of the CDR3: TGTGCCAGCAGTCGGACAGGGGCCGCCTGGGCCCAGCATTTT.

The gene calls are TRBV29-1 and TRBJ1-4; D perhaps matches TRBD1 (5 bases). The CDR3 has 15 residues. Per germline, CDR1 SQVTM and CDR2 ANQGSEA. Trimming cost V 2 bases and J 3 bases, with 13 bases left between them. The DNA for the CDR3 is TGCAGCGTTGAAATAGGCGGGGGGTCTAATGAAAAACTGTTTTTT. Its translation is CSVEIGGGSNEKLFF.

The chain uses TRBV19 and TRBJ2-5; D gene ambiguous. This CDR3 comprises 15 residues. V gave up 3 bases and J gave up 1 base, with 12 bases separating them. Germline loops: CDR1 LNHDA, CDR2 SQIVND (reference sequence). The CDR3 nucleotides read TGTGCCAGTAGTATTTACCTACTCGGCCAAGAGACCCAGTACTTC. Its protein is CASSIYLLGQETQYF.

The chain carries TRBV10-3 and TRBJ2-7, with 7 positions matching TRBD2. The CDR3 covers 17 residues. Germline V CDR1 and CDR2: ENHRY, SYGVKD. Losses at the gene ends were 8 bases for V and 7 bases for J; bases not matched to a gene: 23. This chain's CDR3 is CAIGSWGEGPPTGEQYF. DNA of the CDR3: TGTGCCATCGGATCGTGGGGGGAGGGCCCTCCCACGGGGGAGCAGTACTTC.

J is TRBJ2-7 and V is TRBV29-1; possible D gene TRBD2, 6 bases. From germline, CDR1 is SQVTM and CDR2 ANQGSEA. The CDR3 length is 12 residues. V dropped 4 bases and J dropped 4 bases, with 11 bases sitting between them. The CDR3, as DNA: TGCAGCGTTGTGGGACTGACGTACGAGCAGTACTTC. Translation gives CSVVGLTYEQYF.

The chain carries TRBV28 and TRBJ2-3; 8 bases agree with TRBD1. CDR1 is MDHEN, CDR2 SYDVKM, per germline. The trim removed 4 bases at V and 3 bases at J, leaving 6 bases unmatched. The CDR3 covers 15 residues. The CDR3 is CASSYRGSSTDTQYF. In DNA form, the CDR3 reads TGTGCCAGCAGTTACAGGGGGAGTAGTACAGATACGCAGTATTTT.

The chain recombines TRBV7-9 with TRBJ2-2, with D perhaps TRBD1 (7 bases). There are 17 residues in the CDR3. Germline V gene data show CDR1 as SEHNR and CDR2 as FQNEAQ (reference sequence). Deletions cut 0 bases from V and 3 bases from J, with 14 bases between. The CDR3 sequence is CASSLAGLGQHTGELFF. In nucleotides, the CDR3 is TGTGCCAGCAGCTTAGCGGGACTGGGACAGCACACCGGGGAGCTGTTTTTT.

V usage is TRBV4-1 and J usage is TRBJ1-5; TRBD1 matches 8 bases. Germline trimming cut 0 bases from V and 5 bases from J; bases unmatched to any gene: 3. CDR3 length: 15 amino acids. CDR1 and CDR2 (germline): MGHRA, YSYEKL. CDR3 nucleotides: TGCGCCAGCAGCCAAGATGGGGACAGGTATCAGCCCCAGCATTTT. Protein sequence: CASSQDGDRYQPQHF.

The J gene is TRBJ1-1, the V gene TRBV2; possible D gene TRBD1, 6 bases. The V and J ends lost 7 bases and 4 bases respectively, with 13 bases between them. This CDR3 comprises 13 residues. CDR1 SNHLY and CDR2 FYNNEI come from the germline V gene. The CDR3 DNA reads TGTGCCAGCACGTTGGGGGGGGCCACTGAAGCTTTCTTT. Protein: CASTLGGATEAFF.

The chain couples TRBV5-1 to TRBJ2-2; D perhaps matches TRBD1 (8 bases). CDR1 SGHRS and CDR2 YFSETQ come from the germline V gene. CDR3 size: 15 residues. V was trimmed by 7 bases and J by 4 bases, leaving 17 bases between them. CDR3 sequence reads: CASAGAGGITGELFF. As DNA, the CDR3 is TGCGCCAGCGCGGGGGCAGGGGGCATCACCGGGGAGCTGTTTTTT. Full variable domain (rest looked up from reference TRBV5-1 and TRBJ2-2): KAGVTQTPRYLIKTRGQQVTLSCSPISGHRSVSWYQQTPGQGLQFLFEYFSETQRNKGNFPGRFSGRQFSNSRSEMNVSTLELGDSALYLCASAGAGGITGELFFGEGSRLTVL.

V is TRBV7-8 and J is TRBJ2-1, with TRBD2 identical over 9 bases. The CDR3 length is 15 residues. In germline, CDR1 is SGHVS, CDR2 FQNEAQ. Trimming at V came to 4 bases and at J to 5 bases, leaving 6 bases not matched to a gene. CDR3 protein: CASSSSGRSHNEQFF. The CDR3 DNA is TGTGCCAGCAGCTCAAGCGGGAGGAGCCACAATGAGCAGTTCTTC.

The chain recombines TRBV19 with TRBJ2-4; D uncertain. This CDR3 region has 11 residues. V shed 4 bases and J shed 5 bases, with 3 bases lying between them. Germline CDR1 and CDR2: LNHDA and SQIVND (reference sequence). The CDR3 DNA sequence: TGTGCCAGTAGTAGAGAAAACATTCAGTACTTC. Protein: CASSRENIQYF.

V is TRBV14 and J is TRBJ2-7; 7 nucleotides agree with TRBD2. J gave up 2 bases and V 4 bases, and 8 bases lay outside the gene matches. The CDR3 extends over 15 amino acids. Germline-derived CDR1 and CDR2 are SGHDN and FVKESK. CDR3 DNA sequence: TGTGCCAGCAGCCGAACGGGCGGGAGAACCTACGAGCAGTACTTC. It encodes CASSRTGGRTYEQYF.

The CDR3 sequence: CASSFNRGGPDTQYF. The CDR3 coding sequence is TGTGCCAGCAGCTTTAACAGGGGGGGCCCAGATACGCAGTATTTT. The gene calls are TRBV7-9 and TRBJ2-3; D is possibly TRBD1 (8 bases). The germline CDR1 and CDR2 sequences are SEHNR and FQNEAQ (reference sequence). This CDR3 has 15 residues. Trimming left V 3 bases short and J 4 bases short, with 14 bases between.

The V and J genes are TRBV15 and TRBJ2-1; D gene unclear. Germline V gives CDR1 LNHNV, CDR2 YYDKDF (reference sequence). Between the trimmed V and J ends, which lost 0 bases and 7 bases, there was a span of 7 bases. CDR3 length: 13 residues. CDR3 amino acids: CATSRDPSNEQFF. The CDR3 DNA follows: TGTGCCACCAGCAGAGATCCTAGTAATGAGCAGTTCTTC.

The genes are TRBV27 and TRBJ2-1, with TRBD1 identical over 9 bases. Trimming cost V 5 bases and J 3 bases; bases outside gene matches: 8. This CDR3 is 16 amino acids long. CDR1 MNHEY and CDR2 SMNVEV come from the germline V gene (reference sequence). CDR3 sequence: CASSQTGGLFYNEQFF. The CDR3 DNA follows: TGTGCCAGCAGTCAGACAGGGGGATTATTCTACAATGAGCAGTTCTTC.

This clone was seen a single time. The DNA of the CDR3 is TGCGCCAGCAGCTTGCGGGGAGAGACCCAGTACTTC. Its protein is CASSLRGETQYF. This rearrangement joins TRBV5-1 to TRBJ2-5; D is perhaps TRBD2 (5 bases). Germline-derived CDR1 and CDR2 are SGHRS and YFSETQ. Trimming stripped 1 base from V and 4 bases from J, with 5 bases between. The CDR3 extends over 12 amino acids.

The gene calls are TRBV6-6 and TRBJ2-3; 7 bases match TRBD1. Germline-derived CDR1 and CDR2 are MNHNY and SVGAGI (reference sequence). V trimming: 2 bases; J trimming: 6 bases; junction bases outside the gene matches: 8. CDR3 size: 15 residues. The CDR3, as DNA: TGTGCCAGCAGTTACCTGGACAGGAAGGTGGATACGCAGTATTTT. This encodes CASSYLDRKVDTQYF.

The CDR3 reads CASSQQTYNEQFF. Here the CDR3 DNA reads TGCGCCAGCAGCCAACAGACGTACAATGAGCAGTTCTTC. The chain uses TRBV10-2 and TRBJ2-1; no clear D. V lost 6 bases, J lost 4 bases, and 10 bases lay in between. This CDR3 is 13 amino acids long. CDR1 and CDR2 (germline): WSHSY, SAAADI.

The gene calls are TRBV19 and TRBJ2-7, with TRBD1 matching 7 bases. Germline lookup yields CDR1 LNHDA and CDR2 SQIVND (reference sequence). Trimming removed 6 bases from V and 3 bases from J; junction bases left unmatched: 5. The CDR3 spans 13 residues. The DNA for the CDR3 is TGTGCCAGTAGCCCGGGACAGTTCTACGAGCAGTACTTC. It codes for CASSPGQFYEQYF.

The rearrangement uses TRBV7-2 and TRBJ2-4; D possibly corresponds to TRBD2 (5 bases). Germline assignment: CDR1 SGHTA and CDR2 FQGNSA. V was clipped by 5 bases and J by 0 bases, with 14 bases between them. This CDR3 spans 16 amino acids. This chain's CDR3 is CASSQGRELAKNIQYF. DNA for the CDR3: TGTGCCAGCAGCCAAGGACGGGAACTAGCCAAAAACATTCAGTACTTC.